This TCR beta chain was recorded in a study of technical replicates of blood from several donors. Germline CDR1 is LNHDA and CDR2 is SQIVND (reference sequence). Trimming stripped 3 bases from V and 10 bases from J, with 19 bases between. The CDR3 has 15 amino acids. Clones were sequenced by immunoSEQ multiplex PCR, and TCRdb holds only the in-frame ones, with some missing. The top ten clones hold 5.2% of a sample with about 62,000 clones, 87% of them seen once. Sequenced sample: PBMCs. The sequence was collected from a human donor in good health. Some clones in this sample may be carry-over from other donors' samples. This chain joins TRBV19 and TRBJ2-1; a possible D gene is TRBD2 (5 bases). The CDR3 sequence is CASSIFGGASSEQFF. The CDR3 bases are TGTGCCAGTAGTATTTTTGGAGGAGCGTCATCGGAGCAGTTCTTC. Drawing the rest from reference TRBV19 and TRBJ2-1, the complete variable domain is DGGITQSPKYLFRKEGQNVTLSCEQNLNHDAMYWYRQDPGQGLRLIYYSQIVNDFQKGDIAEGYSVSREKKESFPLTVTSAQKNPTAFYLCASSIFGGASSEQFFGPGTRLTVL.